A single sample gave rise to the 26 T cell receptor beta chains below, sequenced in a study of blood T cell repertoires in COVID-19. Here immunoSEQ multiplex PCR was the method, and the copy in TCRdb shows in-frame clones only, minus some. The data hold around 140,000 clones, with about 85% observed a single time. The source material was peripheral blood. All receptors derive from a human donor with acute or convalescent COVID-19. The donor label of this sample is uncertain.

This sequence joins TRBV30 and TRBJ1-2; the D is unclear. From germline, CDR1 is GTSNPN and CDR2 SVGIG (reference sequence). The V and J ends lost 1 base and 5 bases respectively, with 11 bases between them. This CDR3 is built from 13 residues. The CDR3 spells CAWSASTDYGYTF. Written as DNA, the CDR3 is TGTGCCTGGAGTGCATCGACTGATTATGGCTACACCTTC.

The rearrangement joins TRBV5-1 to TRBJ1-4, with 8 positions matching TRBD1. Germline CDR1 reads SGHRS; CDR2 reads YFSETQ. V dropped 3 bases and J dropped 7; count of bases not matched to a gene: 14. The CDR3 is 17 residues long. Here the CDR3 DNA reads TGCGCCAGCAGCTCCTCCGGACAGGGATTAGTGACTGAAAAACTGTTTTTT. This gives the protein CASSSSGQGLVTEKLFF. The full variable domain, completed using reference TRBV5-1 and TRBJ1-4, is KAGVTQTPRYLIKTRGQQVTLSCSPISGHRSVSWYQQTPGQGLQFLFEYFSETQRNKGNFPGRFSGRQFSNSRSEMNVSTLELGDSALYLCASSSSGQGLVTEKLFFGSGTQLSVL.

The CDR3 sequence: CASSTRQGHTIYF. CDR3 DNA: TGTGCCAGCAGCACCCGACAGGGGCACACCATATATTTT. The V gene is TRBV14, the J gene TRBJ1-3; 8 nucleotides align to TRBD1. The length of the CDR3 is 13 residues. J gave up 8 bases and V 5 bases, and 5 bases lay outside the gene matches. In germline, CDR1 is SGHDN, CDR2 FVKESK.

CDR3 region: CASSLSREIYTEAFF. The CDR3 DNA follows: TGTGCCAGCAGCTTGTCCCGAGAAATTTACACTGAAGCTTTCTTT. This chain connects TRBV5-6 to TRBJ1-1; no clear D. Trimming removed 1 base at V and 3 bases at J, with 13 bases between. The CDR3 is made up of 15 amino acids. The germline gives CDR1 SGHDT, CDR2 YYEEEE.

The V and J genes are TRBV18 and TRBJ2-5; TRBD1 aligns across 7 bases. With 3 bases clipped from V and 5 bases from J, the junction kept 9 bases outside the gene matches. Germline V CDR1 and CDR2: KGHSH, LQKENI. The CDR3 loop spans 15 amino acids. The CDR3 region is CASSPMTGNDETQYF. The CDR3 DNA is TGTGCCAGCTCACCTATGACAGGGAATGACGAGACCCAGTACTTC.

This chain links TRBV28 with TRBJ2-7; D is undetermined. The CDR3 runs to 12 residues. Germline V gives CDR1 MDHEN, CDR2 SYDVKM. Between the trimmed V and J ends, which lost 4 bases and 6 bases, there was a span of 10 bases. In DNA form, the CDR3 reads TGTGCCAGCAGTTCCAATCCCGGCGAGCAGTACGTC. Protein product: CASSSNPGEQYV.

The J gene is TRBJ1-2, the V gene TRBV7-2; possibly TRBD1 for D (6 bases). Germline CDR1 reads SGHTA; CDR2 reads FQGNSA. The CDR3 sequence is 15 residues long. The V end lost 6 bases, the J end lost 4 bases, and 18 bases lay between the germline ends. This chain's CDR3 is CASSLTAGAGYGYTF. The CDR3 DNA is TGTGCCAGCAGTTTAACCGCAGGGGCCGGCTATGGCTACACCTTC.

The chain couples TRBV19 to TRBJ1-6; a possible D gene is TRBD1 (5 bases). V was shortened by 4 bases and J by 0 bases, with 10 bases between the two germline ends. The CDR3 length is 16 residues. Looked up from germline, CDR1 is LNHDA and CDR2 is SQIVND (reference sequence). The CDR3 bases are TGTGCCAGTAGTAGGACACCGAGCTCCTATAATTCACCCCTCCACTTT. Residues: CASSRTPSSYNSPLHF.

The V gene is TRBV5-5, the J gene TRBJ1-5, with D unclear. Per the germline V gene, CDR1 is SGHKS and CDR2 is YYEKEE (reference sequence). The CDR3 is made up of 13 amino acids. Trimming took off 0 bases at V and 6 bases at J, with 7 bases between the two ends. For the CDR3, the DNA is TGTGCCAGCAGCTTGGCCGGAGTTCAGCCCCAGCATTTT. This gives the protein CASSLAGVQPQHF.

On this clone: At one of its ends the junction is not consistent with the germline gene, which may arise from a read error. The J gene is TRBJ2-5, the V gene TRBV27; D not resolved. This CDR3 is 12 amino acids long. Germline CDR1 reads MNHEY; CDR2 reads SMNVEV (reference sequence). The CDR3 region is CASSLSGETQYF. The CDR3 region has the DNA TGTGCCAGTAGTTTATCCGGAGAGACCCAGTACTTC.

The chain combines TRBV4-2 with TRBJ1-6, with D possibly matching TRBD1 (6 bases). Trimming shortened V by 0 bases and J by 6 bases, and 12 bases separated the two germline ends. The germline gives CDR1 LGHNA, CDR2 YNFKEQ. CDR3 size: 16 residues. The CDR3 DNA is TGTGCCAGCAGCCAAGACAGGGGCTCCCGTAATTCACCCCTCCACTTT. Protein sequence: CASSQDRGSRNSPLHF.

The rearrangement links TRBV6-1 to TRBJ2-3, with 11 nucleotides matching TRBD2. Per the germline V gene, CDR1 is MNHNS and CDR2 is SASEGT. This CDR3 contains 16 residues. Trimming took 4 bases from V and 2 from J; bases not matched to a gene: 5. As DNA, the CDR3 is TGTGCCAGCAGTGCACTAGCGGGGGACCCCACAGATACGCAGTATTTT. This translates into CASSALAGDPTDTQYF.

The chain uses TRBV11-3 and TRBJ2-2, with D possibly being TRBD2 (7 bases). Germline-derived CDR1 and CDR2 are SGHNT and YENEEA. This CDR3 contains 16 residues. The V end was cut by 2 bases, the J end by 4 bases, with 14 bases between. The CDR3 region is CASSLTGGILTGELFF. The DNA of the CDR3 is TGTGCCAGCAGCTTAACGGGGGGCATACTCACCGGGGAGCTGTTTTTT.

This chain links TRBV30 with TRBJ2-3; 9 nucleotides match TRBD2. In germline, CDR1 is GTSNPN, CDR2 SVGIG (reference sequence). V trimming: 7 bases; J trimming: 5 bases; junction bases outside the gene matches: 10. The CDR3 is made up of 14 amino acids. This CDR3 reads CALRAGGAGDTQYF. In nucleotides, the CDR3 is TGTGCCTTAAGGGCGGGGGGGGCAGGAGATACGCAGTATTTT.

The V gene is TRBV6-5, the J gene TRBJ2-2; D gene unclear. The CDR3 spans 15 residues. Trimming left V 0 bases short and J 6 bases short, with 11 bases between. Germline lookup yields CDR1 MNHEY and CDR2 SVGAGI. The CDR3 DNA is TGTGCCAGCAGTTACTCGAAAGCCTCCCCCGGGGAGCTGTTTTTT. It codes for CASSYSKASPGELFF.

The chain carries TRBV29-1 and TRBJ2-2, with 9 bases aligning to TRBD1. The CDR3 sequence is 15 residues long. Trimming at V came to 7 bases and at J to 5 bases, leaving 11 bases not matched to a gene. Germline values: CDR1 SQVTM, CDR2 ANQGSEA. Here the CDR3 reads CSAGRDREGTGELFF. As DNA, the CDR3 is TGCAGCGCCGGCCGGGACAGGGAAGGGACCGGGGAGCTGTTTTTT.

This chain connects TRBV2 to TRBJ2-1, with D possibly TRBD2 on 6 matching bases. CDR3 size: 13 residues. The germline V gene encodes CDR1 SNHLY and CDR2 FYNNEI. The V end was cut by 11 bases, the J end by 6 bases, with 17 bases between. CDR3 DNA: TGTGCCGGGAACCGGGACTCCACCAATGAGCAGTTCTTC. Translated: CAGNRDSTNEQFF.

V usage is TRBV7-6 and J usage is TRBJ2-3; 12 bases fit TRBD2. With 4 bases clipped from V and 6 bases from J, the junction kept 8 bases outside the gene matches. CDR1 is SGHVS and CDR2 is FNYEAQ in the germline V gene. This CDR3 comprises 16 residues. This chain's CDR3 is CASSSGLAGSQDTQYF. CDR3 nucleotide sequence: TGTGCCAGCAGCTCAGGACTAGCGGGATCACAGGATACGCAGTATTTT.

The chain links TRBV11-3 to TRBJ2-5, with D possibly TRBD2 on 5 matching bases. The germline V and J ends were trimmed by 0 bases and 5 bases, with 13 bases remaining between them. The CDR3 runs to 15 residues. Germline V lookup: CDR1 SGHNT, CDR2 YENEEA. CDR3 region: CASSLDRGRGETQYF. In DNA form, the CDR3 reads TGTGCCAGCAGCTTAGATCGCGGTCGGGGTGAGACCCAGTACTTC.

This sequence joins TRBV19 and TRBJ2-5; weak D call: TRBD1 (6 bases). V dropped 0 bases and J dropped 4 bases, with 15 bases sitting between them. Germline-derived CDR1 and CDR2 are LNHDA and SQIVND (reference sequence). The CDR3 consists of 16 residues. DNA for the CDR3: TGTGCCAGTAGTATAGATCTTCGTGGGGGCCGAGAGACCCAGTACTTC. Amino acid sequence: CASSIDLRGGRETQYF. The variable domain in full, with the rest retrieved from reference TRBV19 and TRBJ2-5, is DGGITQSPKYLFRKEGQNVTLSCEQNLNHDAMYWYRQDPGQGLRLIYYSQIVNDFQKGDIAEGYSVSREKKESFPLTVTSAQKNPTAFYLCASSIDLRGGRETQYFGPGTRLLVL.

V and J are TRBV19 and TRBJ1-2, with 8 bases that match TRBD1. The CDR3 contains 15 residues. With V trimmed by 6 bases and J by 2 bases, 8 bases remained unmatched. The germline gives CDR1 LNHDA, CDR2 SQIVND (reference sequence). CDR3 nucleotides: TGTGCCAGTAGCCCCTGGGACAGGCGGAACTATGGCTACACCTTC. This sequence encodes CASSPWDRRNYGYTF. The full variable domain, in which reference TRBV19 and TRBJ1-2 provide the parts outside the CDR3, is DGGITQSPKYLFRKEGQNVTLSCEQNLNHDAMYWYRQDPGQGLRLIYYSQIVNDFQKGDIAEGYSVSREKKESFPLTVTSAQKNPTAFYLCASSPWDRRNYGYTFGSGTRLTVV.

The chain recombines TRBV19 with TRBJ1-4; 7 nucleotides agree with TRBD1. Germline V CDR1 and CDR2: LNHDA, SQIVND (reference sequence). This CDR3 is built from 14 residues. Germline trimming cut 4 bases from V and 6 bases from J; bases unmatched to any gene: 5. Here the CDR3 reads CASSTRQGDEKLFF. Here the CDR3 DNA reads TGTGCCAGTAGTACCCGACAGGGAGATGAAAAACTGTTTTTT.

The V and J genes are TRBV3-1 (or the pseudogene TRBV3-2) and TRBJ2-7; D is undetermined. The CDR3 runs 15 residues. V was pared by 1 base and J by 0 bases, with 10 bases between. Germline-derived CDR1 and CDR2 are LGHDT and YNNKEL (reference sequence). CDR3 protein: CASSQGELSSYEQYF. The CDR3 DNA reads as TGTGCCAGCAGCCAAGGCGAGCTAAGCTCCTACGAGCAGTACTTC.

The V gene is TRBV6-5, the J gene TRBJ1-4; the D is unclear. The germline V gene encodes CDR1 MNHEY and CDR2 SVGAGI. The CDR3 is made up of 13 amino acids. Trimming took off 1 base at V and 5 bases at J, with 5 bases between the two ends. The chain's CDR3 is CASSYWQNEKLFF. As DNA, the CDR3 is TGTGCCAGCAGTTACTGGCAGAATGAAAAACTGTTTTTT.

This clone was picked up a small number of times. In DNA form, the CDR3 reads TGTGCCAGCAGCCCGCGGACAGGGGTGAACACCGGGGAGCTGTTTTTT. Translation gives CASSPRTGVNTGELFF. The J gene is TRBJ2-2, the V gene TRBV9, with 9 bases fitting TRBD1. Germline V gene lookup returns CDR1 SGDLS and CDR2 YYNGEE. The CDR3 totals 16 residues. V shed 4 bases, J shed 1 base, and the junction held 5 bases outside the gene matches.

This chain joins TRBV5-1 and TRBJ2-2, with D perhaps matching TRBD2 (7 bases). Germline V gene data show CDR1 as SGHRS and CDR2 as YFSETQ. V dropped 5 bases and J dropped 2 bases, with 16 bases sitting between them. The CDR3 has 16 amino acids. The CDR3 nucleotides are TGCGCCAGCAGTAGAAGCGGGACAATAAACACCGGGGAGCTGTTTTTT. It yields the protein CASSRSGTINTGELFF. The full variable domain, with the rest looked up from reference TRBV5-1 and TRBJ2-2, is KAGVTQTPRYLIKTRGQQVTLSCSPISGHRSVSWYQQTPGQGLQFLFEYFSETQRNKGNFPGRFSGRQFSNSRSEMNVSTLELGDSALYLCASSRSGTINTGELFFGEGSRLTVL.